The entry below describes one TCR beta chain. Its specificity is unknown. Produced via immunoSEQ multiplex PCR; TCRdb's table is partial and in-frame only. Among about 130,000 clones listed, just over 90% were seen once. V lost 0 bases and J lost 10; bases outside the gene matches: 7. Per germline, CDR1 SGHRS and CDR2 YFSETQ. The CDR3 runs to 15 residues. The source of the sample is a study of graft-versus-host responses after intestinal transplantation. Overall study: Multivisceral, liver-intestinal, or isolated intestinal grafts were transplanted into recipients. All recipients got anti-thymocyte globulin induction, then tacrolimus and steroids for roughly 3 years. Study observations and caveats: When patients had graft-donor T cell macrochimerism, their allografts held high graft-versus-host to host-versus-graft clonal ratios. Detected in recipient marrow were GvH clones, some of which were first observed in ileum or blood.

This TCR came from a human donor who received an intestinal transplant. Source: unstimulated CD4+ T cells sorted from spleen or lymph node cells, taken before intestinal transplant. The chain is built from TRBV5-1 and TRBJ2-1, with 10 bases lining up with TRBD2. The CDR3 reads CASSLVVAGGGEQFF. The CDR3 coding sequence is TGCGCCAGCAGCTTGGTGGTAGCGGGGGGAGGCGAGCAGTTCTTC.